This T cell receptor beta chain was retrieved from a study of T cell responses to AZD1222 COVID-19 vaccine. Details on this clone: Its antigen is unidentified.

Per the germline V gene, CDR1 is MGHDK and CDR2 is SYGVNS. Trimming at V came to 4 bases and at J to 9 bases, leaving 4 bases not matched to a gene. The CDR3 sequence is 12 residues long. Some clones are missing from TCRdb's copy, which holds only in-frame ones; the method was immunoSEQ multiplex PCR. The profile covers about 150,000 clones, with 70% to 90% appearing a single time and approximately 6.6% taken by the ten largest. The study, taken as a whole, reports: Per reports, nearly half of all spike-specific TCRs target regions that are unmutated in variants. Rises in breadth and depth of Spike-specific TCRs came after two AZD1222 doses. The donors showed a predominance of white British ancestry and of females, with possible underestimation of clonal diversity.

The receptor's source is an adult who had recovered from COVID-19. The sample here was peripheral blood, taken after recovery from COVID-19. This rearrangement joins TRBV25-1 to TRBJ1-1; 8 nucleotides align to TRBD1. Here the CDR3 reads CASSGGQGKAFF. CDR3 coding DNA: TGTGCCAGCAGTGGTGGACAGGGAAAAGCTTTCTTT.